This record concerns one T cell receptor (beta chain) sequence. Assay: immunoSEQ multiplex PCR; the TCRdb copy retains only in-frame clones and omits some. The sample holds about 130,000 clones, around 86% seen once. The sample comes from a study of blood T cell repertoires in COVID-19. For the study at large: The origin of the acute and convalescent COVID-19 samples was the United States, Italy and Spain.

The clonotype was recovered from a man in his fifties or sixties with acute or convalescent COVID-19. The source material was peripheral blood.

The CDR3 sequence is CASSLTQSHEKLFF. CDR3 DNA: TGTGCCAGCAGCCTCACACAGAGCCATGAAAAACTGTTTTTT. The rearrangement uses TRBV3-1 (or the pseudogene TRBV3-2) and TRBJ1-4; D remains unclear. This CDR3 region has 14 residues. Germline V gene data show CDR1 as LGHDT and CDR2 as YNNKEL (reference sequence). Trimming removed 4 bases from V and 6 bases from J, with 12 bases in between.